This is a list of T cell receptor beta chains from one sample in a study of T cells in Graves' hyperthyroidism and ophthalmopathy. TCRdb recomputed calls from the multiplex PCR reads with MiXCR, one row per CDR3 protein. Of a few hundred thousand distinct CDR3 sequences listed, 20% to 30% are singletons. The sample consisted of blood. The source is a man aged 50-59 years with Graves' hyperthyroidism. The CDR3 runs from the conserved cysteine through the conserved F or W. D genes are given only for firm matches. For some rows the clone size is stated as once, few or many, or as a class when expanded; others skip it.

size	V	J	D	CDR3	DNA
few	TRBV30	TRBJ2-5	.	CAWSHPTFSGETQYF	TGTGCCTGGAGCCACCCGACCTTTTCGGGAGAGACCCAGTACTTC
few	TRBV12-3/TRBV12-4	TRBJ2-5	TRBD2	CASSPGLAGGVETQYF	TGTGCCAGCAGCCCTGGACTAGCGGGAGGGGTTGAGACCCAGTACTTC
.	TRBV28	TRBJ2-6	TRBD2	CASSFGGTTSGANVLTF	TGTGCCAGCAGTTTCGGGGGGACGACCTCTGGGGCCAACGTCCTGACTTTC
many	TRBV27	TRBJ1-1	.	CASSSRQNTEAFF	TGTGCCAGCAGTTCCCGACAGAACACTGAAGCTTTCTTT
many	TRBV11-2	TRBJ2-1	TRBD2	CASSYTGTSGSLEQFF	TGTGCCAGCAGCTATACCGGGACTAGCGGGAGTCTTGAGCAGTTCTTC
.	TRBV2	TRBJ1-5	.	CASSEENQPQHF	TGTGCCAGCAGTGAGGAGAATCAGCCCCAGCATTTT
few	TRBV27	TRBJ2-5	.	CASSLEDGETQYF	TGTGCCAGCAGTTTAGAAGACGGAGAGACCCAGTACTTC
.	TRBV20-1	TRBJ1-5	.	CSAKSNRVNQPQHF	TGCAGTGCAAAATCCAACAGGGTAAATCAGCCCCAGCATTTT
few	TRBV19	TRBJ2-1	TRBD2	CASSILGEGYNEQFF	TGTGCCAGTAGTATTTTGGGGGAGGGGTACAATGAGCAGTTCTTC
few	TRBV6-1	TRBJ2-5	.	CASSYMGRETQYF	TGTGCCAGCAGTTACATGGGGAGGGAGACCCAGTACTTC
.	TRBV5-1	TRBJ1-1	.	CASRRIQEGTEAFF	TGCGCCAGCAGACGTATTCAAGAAGGCACTGAAGCTTTCTTT
once	TRBV25-1	TRBJ1-2	.	CASSIRKNYGYTF	TGTGCCAGCAGTATCAGGAAGAACTATGGCTACACCTTC
many	TRBV12-3/TRBV12-4	TRBJ2-3	.	CASSSSSLGRGDTQYF	TGTGCCAGCAGCTCCTCCTCCTTAGGCCGTGGGGATACGCAGTATTTT
.	TRBV10-3	TRBJ2-1	.	CAISESGIGGTEDSYNEQFF	TGTGCCATCAGTGAGTCGGGGATCGGGGGGACAGAAGACTCCTACAATGAGCAGTTCTTC
.	TRBV5-1	TRBJ2-2	TRBD1	CASSGTGGANTGELFF	TGCGCCAGCAGCGGGACAGGGGGCGCGAACACCGGGGAGCTGTTTTTT
.	TRBV27	TRBJ2-3	.	CASQTQGPDTQYF	TGTGCCTCCCAGACGCAGGGTCCAGATACGCAGTATTTT
many	TRBV29-1	TRBJ1-1	TRBD1	CSAWGQEEGNTEAFF	TGCAGCGCCTGGGGACAGGAAGAGGGGAACACTGAAGCTTTCTTT
.	TRBV12-5	TRBJ1-5	.	CASGGLQPQHF	TGTGCTAGTGGGGGACTCCAGCCCCAGCATTTT
many	TRBV12-3/TRBV12-4	TRBJ2-5	TRBD1	CASALQGARETQYF	TGTGCCAGCGCCCTACAGGGGGCGCGGGAGACCCAGTACTTC
.	TRBV12-3/TRBV12-4	TRBJ1-5	.	CASSFQLGTKQPQHF	TGTGCCAGCAGTTTTCAGCTGGGGACCAAACAGCCCCAGCATTTT
many	TRBV7-8	TRBJ2-1	TRBD2	CASSPLAGGASYNEQFF	TGTGCCAGCAGCCCCCTAGCGGGAGGGGCGTCCTACAATGAGCAGTTCTTC
many	TRBV20-1	TRBJ2-5	TRBD2	CSASDPGREGETQYF	TGCAGTGCTAGTGATCCCGGACGGGAGGGAGAGACCCAGTACTTC